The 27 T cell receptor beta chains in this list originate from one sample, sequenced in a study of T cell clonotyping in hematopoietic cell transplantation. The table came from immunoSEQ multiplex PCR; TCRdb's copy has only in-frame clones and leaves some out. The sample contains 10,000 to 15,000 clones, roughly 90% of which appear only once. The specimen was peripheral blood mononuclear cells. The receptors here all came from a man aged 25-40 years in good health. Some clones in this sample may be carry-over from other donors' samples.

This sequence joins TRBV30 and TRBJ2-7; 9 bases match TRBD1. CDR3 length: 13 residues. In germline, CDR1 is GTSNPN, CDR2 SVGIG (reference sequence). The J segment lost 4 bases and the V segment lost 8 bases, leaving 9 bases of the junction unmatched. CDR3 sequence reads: CAGGGTGLYEQYF. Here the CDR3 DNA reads TGTGCCGGGGGAGGGACAGGGCTTTACGAGCAGTACTTC.

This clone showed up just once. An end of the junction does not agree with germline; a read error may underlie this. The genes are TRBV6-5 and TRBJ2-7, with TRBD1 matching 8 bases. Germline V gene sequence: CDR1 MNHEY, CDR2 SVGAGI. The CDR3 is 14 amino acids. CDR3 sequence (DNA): TGTGCCAGCACTTACGGACAGGGTTTCTACGAGCAGTACTTC. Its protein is CASTYGQGFYEQYF.

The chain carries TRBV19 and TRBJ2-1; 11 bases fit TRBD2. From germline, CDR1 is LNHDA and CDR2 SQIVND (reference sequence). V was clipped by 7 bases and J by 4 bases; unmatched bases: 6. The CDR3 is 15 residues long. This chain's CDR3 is CASTMTSGDYNEQFF. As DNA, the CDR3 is TGTGCCAGTACCATGACTAGCGGGGATTACAATGAGCAGTTCTTC.

The CDR3 reads CASTSLPGDQETQYF. The CDR3 coding sequence is TGTGCCAGCACCTCTCTCCCGGGGGATCAAGAGACCCAGTACTTC. The chain recombines TRBV5-5 with TRBJ2-5, with D possibly being TRBD2 (6 bases). This CDR3 has 15 residues. Germline-derived CDR1 and CDR2 are SGHKS and YYEKEE (reference sequence). V lost 6 bases and J 2 bases, leaving 17 bases between the germline ends.

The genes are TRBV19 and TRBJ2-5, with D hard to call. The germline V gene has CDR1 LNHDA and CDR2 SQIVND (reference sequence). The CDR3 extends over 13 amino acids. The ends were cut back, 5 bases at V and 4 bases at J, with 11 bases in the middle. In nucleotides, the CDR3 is TGTGCCAGTAGTCTCGTACACCGAGAGACCCAGTACTTC. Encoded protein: CASSLVHRETQYF.

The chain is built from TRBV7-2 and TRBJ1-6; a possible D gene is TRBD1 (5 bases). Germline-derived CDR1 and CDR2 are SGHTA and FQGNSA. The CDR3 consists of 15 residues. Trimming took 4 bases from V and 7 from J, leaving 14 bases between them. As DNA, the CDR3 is TGTGCCAGCAGCTGGACAAGGGCCCTGAATTCACCCCTCCACTTT. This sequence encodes CASSWTRALNSPLHF.

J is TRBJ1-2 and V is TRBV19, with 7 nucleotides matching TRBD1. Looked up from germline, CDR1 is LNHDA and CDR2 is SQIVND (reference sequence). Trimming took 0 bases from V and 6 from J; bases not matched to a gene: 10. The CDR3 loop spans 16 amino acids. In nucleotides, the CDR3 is TGTGCCAGTAGTATAGAAGGCTTCCACAGGGGCGATGGCTACACCTTC. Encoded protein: CASSIEGFHRGDGYTF.

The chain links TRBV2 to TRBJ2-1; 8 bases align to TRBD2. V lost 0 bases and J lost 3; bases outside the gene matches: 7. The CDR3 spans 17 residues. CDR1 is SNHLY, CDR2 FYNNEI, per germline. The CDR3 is CASSEAQRGPFYNEQFF. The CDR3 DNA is TGTGCCAGCAGTGAAGCCCAGCGGGGGCCTTTCTACAATGAGCAGTTCTTC.

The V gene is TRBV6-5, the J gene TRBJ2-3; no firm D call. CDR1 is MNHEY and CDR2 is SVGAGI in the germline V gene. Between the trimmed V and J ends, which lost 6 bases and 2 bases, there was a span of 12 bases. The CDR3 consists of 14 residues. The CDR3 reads CASSLRTITDTQYF. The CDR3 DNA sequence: TGTGCCAGCAGCCTCCGTACTATCACAGATACGCAGTATTTT.

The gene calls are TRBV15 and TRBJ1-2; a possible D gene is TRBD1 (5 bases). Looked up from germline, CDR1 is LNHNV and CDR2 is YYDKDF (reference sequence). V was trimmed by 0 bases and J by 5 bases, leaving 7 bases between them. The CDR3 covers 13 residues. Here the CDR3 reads CATSRDRAYGYTF. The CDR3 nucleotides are TGTGCCACCAGCAGAGACAGGGCTTATGGCTACACCTTC.

The CDR3 bases are TGTGCCAGCAGCTGGGTGGGGGAGGATTCGCAGCAGTACTTC. This codes for CASSWVGEDSQQYF. This chain links TRBV5-4 with TRBJ2-7; a weak D match, TRBD2 (6 bases). The V end lost 3 bases, the J end lost 8 bases, and 18 bases lay between the germline ends. CDR1 is SGHNT and CDR2 is YYREEE in the germline V gene (reference sequence). The CDR3 consists of 14 residues.

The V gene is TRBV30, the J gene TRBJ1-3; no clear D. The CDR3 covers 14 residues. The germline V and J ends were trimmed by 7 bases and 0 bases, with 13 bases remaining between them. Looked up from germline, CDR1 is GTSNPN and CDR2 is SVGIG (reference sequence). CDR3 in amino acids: CAFLGFNSGNTIYF. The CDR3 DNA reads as TGTGCCTTCCTAGGCTTTAACTCTGGAAACACCATATATTTT. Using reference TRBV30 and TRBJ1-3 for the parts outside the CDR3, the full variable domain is SQTIHQWPATLVQPVGSPLSLECTVEGTSNPNLYWYRQAAGRGLQLLFYSVGIGQISSEVPQNLSASRPQDRQFILSSKKLLLSDSGFYLCAFLGFNSGNTIYFGEGSWLTVV.

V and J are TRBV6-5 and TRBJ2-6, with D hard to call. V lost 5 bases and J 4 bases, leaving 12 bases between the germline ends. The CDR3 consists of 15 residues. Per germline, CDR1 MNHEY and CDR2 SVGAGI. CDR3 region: CASSPGWLGANVLTF. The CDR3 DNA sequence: TGTGCCAGCAGTCCCGGATGGCTCGGGGCCAACGTCCTGACTTTC.

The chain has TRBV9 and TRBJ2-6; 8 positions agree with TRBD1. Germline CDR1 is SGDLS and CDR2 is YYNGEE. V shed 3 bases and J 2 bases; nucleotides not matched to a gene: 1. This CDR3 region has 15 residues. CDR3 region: CASSADRAGANVLTF. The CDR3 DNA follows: TGTGCCAGCAGCGCGGACAGGGCTGGGGCCAACGTCCTGACTTTC.

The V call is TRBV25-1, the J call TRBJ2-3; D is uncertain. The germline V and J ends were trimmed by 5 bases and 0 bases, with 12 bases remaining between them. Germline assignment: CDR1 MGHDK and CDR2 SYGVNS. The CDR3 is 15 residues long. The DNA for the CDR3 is TGTGCCAGCAGTAAGGACCCGTCTAGCACAGATACGCAGTATTTT. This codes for CASSKDPSSTDTQYF.

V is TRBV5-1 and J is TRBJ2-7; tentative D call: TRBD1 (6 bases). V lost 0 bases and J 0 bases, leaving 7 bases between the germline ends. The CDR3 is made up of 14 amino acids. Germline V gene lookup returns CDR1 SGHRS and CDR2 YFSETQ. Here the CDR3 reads CASSLEGVSYEQYF. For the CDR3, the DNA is TGCGCCAGCAGCTTGGAGGGGGTCTCCTACGAGCAGTACTTC.

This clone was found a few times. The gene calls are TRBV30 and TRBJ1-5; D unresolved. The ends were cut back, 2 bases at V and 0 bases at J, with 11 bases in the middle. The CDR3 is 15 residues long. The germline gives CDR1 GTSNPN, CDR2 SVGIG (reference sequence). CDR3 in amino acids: CAWSTAAYSNQPQHF. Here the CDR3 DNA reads TGTGCCTGGAGTACGGCGGCATATAGCAATCAGCCCCAGCATTTT.

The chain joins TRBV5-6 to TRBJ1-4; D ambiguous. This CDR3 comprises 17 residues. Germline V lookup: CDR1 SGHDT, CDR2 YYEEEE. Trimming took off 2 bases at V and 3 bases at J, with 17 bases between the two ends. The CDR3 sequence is CASSFRTWGSSNEKLFF. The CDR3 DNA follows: TGTGCCAGCAGCTTTCGAACTTGGGGATCCTCTAATGAAAAACTGTTTTTT.

The chain's CDR3 is CASSYNYGYTF. The CDR3 DNA reads as TGTGCCAGCAGCTACAACTATGGCTACACCTTC. This chain links TRBV5-4 with TRBJ1-2; D ambiguous. V was clipped by 3 bases and J by 2 bases, with 2 bases between them. This CDR3 comprises 11 residues. Germline V CDR1 and CDR2: SGHNT, YYREEE (reference sequence).

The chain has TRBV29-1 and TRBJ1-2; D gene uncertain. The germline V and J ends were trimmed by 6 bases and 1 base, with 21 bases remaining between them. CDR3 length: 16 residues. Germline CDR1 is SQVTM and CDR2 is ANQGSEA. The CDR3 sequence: CSVPGVGQKINYGYTF. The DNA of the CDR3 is TGCAGCGTCCCCGGGGTTGGGCAGAAAATTAACTATGGCTACACCTTC.

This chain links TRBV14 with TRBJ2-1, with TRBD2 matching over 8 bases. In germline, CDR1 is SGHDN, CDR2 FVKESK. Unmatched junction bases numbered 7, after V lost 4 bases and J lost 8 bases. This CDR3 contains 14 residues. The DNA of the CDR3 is TGTGCCAGCAGCCCTACTAGCGGATGGGATGAGCAGTTCTTC. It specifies CASSPTSGWDEQFF. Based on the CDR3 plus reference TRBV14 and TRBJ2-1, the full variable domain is EAGVTQFPSHSVIEKGQTVTLRCDPISGHDNLYWYRRVMGKEIKFLLHFVKESKQDESGMPNNRFLAERTGGTYSTLKVQPAELEDSGVYFCASSPTSGWDEQFFGPGTRLTVL.

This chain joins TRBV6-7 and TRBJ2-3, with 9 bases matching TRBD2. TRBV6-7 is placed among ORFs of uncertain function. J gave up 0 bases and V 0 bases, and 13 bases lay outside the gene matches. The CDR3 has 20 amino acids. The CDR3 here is CASSYSWVAGAGQSTDTQYF. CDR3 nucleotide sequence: TGTGCCAGCAGTTACTCGTGGGTAGCGGGAGCAGGTCAAAGCACAGATACGCAGTATTTT.

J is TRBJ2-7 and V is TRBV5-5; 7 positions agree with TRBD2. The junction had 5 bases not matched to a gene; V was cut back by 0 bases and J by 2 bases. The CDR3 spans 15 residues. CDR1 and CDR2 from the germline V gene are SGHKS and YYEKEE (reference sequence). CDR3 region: CASSLGTRGPYEQYF. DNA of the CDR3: TGTGCCAGCAGCTTGGGGACTAGGGGACCCTACGAGCAGTACTTC.

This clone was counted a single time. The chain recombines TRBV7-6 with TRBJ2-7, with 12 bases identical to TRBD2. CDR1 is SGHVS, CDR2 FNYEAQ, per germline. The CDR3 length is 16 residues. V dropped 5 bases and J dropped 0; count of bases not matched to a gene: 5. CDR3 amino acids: CASSIGLAGSSYEQYF. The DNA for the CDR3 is TGTGCCAGCAGCATAGGACTAGCGGGGAGCTCCTACGAGCAGTACTTC.

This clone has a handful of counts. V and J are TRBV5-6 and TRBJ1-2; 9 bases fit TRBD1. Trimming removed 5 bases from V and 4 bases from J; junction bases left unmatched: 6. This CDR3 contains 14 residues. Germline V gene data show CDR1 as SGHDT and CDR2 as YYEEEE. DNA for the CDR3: TGTGCCAGCAGGGCTACAGGGGGCGGCTATGGCTACACCTTC. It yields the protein CASRATGGGYGYTF.

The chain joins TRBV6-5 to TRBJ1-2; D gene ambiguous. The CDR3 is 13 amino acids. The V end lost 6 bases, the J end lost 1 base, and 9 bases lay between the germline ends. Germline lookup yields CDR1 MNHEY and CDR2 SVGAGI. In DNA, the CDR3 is TGTGCCAGCAGCTTAGCTGTTAACTATGGCTACACCTTC. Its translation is CASSLAVNYGYTF.

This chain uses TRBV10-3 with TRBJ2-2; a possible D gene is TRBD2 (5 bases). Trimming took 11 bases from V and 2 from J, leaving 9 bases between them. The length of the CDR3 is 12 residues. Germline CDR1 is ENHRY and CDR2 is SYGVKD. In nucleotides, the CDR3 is TGTGCCCCCCGGGGTAACACCGGGGAGCTGTTTTTT. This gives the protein CAPRGNTGELFF.